This T cell receptor beta chain was documented in a study of control samples from healthy donors and cancer patients. TCRdb's table, derived via immunoSEQ multiplex PCR, lists solely in-frame clones and lacks some. Among some 150,000 clones listed, 90% to 95% were seen once. The germline V gene encodes CDR1 LGHDT and CDR2 YNNKEL (reference sequence). The CDR3 spans 14 residues. The J segment lost 6 bases and the V segment lost 3 bases, leaving 5 bases of the junction unmatched. The chain links TRBV3-1 (or the pseudogene TRBV3-2) to TRBJ1-5; 7 positions match TRBD1. This TCR derives from a man aged 60 to 69 with colorectal cancer. Sequences were obtained from PBMCs. This chain's CDR3 is CASSQTGSGQPQHF. The CDR3 coding sequence is TGTGCCAGCAGCCAGACAGGGAGTGGTCAGCCCCAGCATTTT.